Listed here are 13 T cell receptor beta chains from one sample, sequenced in a study of cytomegalovirus exposure and HLA in healthy donors. Primers included in the PCR were 60 Vbeta and 13 Jbeta primers. Repertoires were generated with immunoSEQ multiplex PCR, while TCRdb's copy carries only in-frame clones and drops some. The data contain 110,000 to 150,000 clones, just under 70% of them singletons. The sample was PBMCs. These TCRs come from a man between 60 and 70 years old in good health and CMV-seronegative.

The chain carries TRBV6-1 and TRBJ2-1, with 11 bases lining up with TRBD2. Germline V CDR1 and CDR2: MNHNS, SASEGT. This CDR3 is built from 15 residues. The V and J ends lost 8 bases and 1 base, in that order; junction bases with no gene match: 4. DNA of the CDR3: TGTGCCAGCCAGGGACTAGCGGAATCCTACAATGAGCAGTTCTTC. Protein sequence: CASQGLAESYNEQFF.

The gene calls are TRBV2 and TRBJ1-6; unclear D gene. The CDR3 sequence is 15 residues long. The germline CDR1 and CDR2 sequences are SNHLY and FYNNEI. V gave up 7 bases and J gave up 8 bases, with 18 bases separating them. In DNA, the CDR3 is TGTGCCAGCACCCCCTCGTGGCAACCCCATTCACCCCTCCACTTT. This sequence encodes CASTPSWQPHSPLHF.

This clone was seen only a few times. The V call is TRBV28, the J call TRBJ2-7; 7 bases fit TRBD1. The CDR3 is made up of 17 amino acids. Trimming removed 2 bases from V and 0 bases from J; junction bases left unmatched: 10. Germline loops: CDR1 MDHEN, CDR2 SYDVKM. CDR3: CASSLASDRPVSYEQYF. In nucleotides, the CDR3 is TGTGCCAGCAGTTTAGCCTCGGACAGGCCAGTCTCCTACGAGCAGTACTTC.

This clone came up once. The chain has TRBV4-1 and TRBJ2-1, with D maybe TRBD2 (6 bases). Germline CDR1 reads MGHRA; CDR2 reads YSYEKL. This CDR3 is built from 16 residues. Between the trimmed V and J ends, which lost 0 bases and 4 bases, there was a span of 13 bases. The CDR3 DNA sequence: TGCGCCAGCAGCCAAGAATTTGCGGGACGATACAATGAGCAGTTCTTC. Translated, it gives CASSQEFAGRYNEQFF.

This chain links TRBV5-1 with TRBJ1-2, with D possibly TRBD1 on 6 matching bases. Trimming took off 5 bases at V and 1 base at J, with 12 bases between the two ends. The CDR3 extends over 14 amino acids. CDR1 and CDR2 from the germline V gene are SGHRS and YFSETQ. The CDR3, as DNA: TGCGCCAGCAGTTTTTCAGGGGATAACTATGGCTACACCTTC. Protein product: CASSFSGDNYGYTF.

V usage is TRBV11-3 and J usage is TRBJ2-7; D perhaps matches TRBD1 (6 bases). The CDR3 has 15 residues. Germline loops: CDR1 SGHNT, CDR2 YENEEA. Trimming stripped 1 base from V and 5 bases from J, with 15 bases between. CDR3 sequence reads: CASSLGGQMENEQYF. The DNA of the CDR3 is TGTGCCAGCAGCTTAGGAGGACAGATGGAGAACGAGCAGTACTTC.

V is TRBV9 and J is TRBJ2-7; D is perhaps TRBD2 (6 bases). CDR1 and CDR2 from the germline V gene are SGDLS and YYNGEE. The CDR3 is made up of 16 amino acids. V lost 0 bases to trimming and J lost 3 bases, with 16 bases between them. The CDR3 region is CASSVAIGGRGYEQYF. CDR3 bases: TGTGCCAGCAGCGTAGCGATCGGGGGAAGAGGCTACGAGCAGTACTTC. Full variable domain (outside the CDR3, taken from reference TRBV9 and TRBJ2-7): DSGVTQTPKHLITATGQRVTLRCSPRSGDLSVYWYQQSLDQGLQFLIQYYNGEERAKGNILERFSAQQFPDLHSELNLSSLELGDSALYFCASSVAIGGRGYEQYFGPGTRLTVT.

This clone has only a few counts. The V and J genes are TRBV7-6 and TRBJ1-6; D remains ambiguous. Looked up from germline, CDR1 is SGHVS and CDR2 is FNYEAQ. Between the trimmed V and J ends, which lost 5 bases and 13 bases, there was a span of 18 bases. This CDR3 contains 14 residues. CDR3 in DNA: TGTGCCAGCAGCCCCGATCCCCAGTGGTTGCCCCTCCACTTT. It yields the protein CASSPDPQWLPLHF.

The chain combines TRBV28 with TRBJ1-5; D is unclear. Germline assignment: CDR1 MDHEN and CDR2 SYDVKM. This CDR3 is built from 13 residues. V was cut by 6 bases and J by 5 bases, with 11 bases left in between. This CDR3 is CASSPRADQPQHF. The CDR3 DNA sequence: TGTGCCAGCAGCCCGAGGGCGGATCAGCCCCAGCATTTT. The variable domain in full, completed from reference TRBV28 and TRBJ1-5, reads DVKVTQSSRYLVKRTGEKVFLECVQDMDHENMFWYRQDPGLGLRLIYFSYDVKMKEKGDIPEGYSVSREKKERFSLILESASTNQTSMYLCASSPRADQPQHFGDGTRLSIL.

The CDR3, as DNA: TGTGCCAGCAGTTTGCACAGGGAGACAGATACGCAGTATTTT. This codes for CASSLHRETDTQYF. This chain links TRBV28 with TRBJ2-3; D might be TRBD1 (6 bases). The V and J ends lost 3 bases and 3 bases respectively, with 10 bases between them. Germline assignment: CDR1 MDHEN and CDR2 SYDVKM. The CDR3 spans 14 residues.

The genes are TRBV11-3 and TRBJ1-1, with D perhaps TRBD1 (5 bases). The germline gives CDR1 SGHNT, CDR2 YENEEA. Trimming shortened V by 0 bases and J by 1 base, and 6 bases separated the two germline ends. CDR3 length equals 14 residues. The CDR3 DNA follows: TGTGCCAGCAGCTTAGAGGGGGGGAACACTGAAGCTTTCTTT. This translates into CASSLEGGNTEAFF.

This clone was found a few times. The rearrangement uses TRBV19 and TRBJ2-7; possible D gene TRBD1, 5 bases. Germline CDR1 LNHDA, CDR2 SQIVND (reference sequence). V lost 3 bases to trimming and J lost 3 bases, with 9 bases between them. The CDR3 is 13 residues long. This CDR3 is CASSIGRDYEQYF. The DNA of the CDR3 is TGTGCCAGTAGTATTGGCAGGGACTACGAGCAGTACTTC.

The V and J genes are TRBV27 and TRBJ2-6, with a weak D call TRBD2 (5 bases). V was pared by 0 bases and J by 2 bases, with 14 bases between. Germline V lookup: CDR1 MNHEY, CDR2 SMNVEV (reference sequence). This CDR3 is 18 amino acids long. The CDR3 DNA reads TGTGCCAGCAGTTTATCTTCATCCTGGGGAGCTGGGGCCAACGTCCTGACTTTC. Translation: CASSLSSSWGAGANVLTF.